Sequencing of this TCR beta chain was carried out in a study of cytomegalovirus exposure and HLA in healthy donors. Study-level results: Investigators reported around 150 TCR beta chains as tied to cytomegalovirus. Reportedly, HLA-A and HLA-B alleles of most subjects were accurately predicted from TCR beta. In vitro, a few CMV-associated chains proved specific for CMV antigens.

In the PCR, 60 Vbeta and 13 Jbeta primers were used. Original processing notes: Approximately 11 million of the 80 million or so unique TCR beta chains counted in a later analysis were shared. Repertoires were generated with immunoSEQ multiplex PCR, while TCRdb's copy carries only in-frame clones and drops some. The V and J calls and clone size are taken from that table; D and trimming were inferred from the DNA. The repertoire holds about 160,000 clones, with approximately 85% as singletons. For this clone: Its antigen remains unknown.

The CDR3 is 14 amino acids. Losses at the gene ends were 0 bases for V and 11 bases for J; bases not matched to a gene: 7. Germline lookup yields CDR1 ENHRY and CDR2 SYGVKD. This clonotype originated in a man aged 45-60 years in good health and CMV-seropositive. The rearrangement uses TRBV10-3 and TRBJ2-5; 9 bases line up with TRBD1. Sequencing used PBMCs. The CDR3 here is CAISESRDREEQYF. The CDR3 DNA follows: TGTGCCATCAGTGAGTCCCGGGACAGGGAAGAGCAGTACTTC.